This T cell receptor (beta chain) was profiled in a study of cytomegalovirus exposure and HLA in healthy donors. Overall study results and limits: Among TCR sequences, most were rare, though some public TCRs appeared in many donors. Trimming of TCR beta V- and J-genes showed a link, identified in a later analysis, to a missense DCLRE1C variant.

As regards this clone: Its target is unknown.

PCR involved 60 Vbeta and 13 Jbeta primers. The assay was immunoSEQ multiplex PCR, and TCRdb's table has in-frame clones only and misses some. The data contain 150,000 or so clones, roughly three quarters of them seen just once; the ten biggest clones take up approximately 3.4%. Trimming shortened V by 2 bases and J by 1 base, and 8 bases separated the two germline ends. Germline-derived CDR1 and CDR2 are MNHNY and SVGAGI (reference sequence). CDR3 length: 14 amino acids. The TCR was taken from a woman aged 50 to 60 in good health and CMV-seropositive. The rearrangement joins TRBV6-6 to TRBJ1-2, with D possibly being TRBD1 (5 bases). The sample taken for sequencing was PBMCs. The CDR3 sequence: CASSYGGGNYGYTF. Here the CDR3 DNA reads TGTGCCAGCAGTTACGGGGGGGGTAACTATGGCTACACCTTC.